The present entry profiles one TCR beta chain with its context. Its target is unknown. These data belong to a study of shared clonotypes between healthy human individuals. Regarding the study as a whole: Across subsets, estimated richness was generally greater for naive than for memory populations. When compared with the clonotypes that were shared by all four sorted-subset donors, the non-shared clonotypes turned out to have lower generation probabilities. Incomplete sequencing of sorted subsets was indicated by rarefaction despite large depth.

Genomic DNA of each subset was evenly split across several immunoSEQ plates. This table comes from immunoSEQ multiplex PCR, and its TCRdb copy is limited to in-frame clones, with some not included. The sample lists approximately 500,000 clones; about 95% were seen once. The CDR3 is made up of 14 amino acids. Germline lookup yields CDR1 LGHNA and CDR2 YNFKEQ. V was cut by 3 bases and J by 4 bases, with 9 bases left in between. The rearrangement links TRBV4-2 to TRBJ2-2, with D hard to call. The receptor comes from a woman aged 30 to 39 in good health. Material: naive CD4+ T cells sorted from blood. Subset reported: CD45RA+ positively selected. CDR3 nucleotide sequence: TGTGCCAGCAGCCACAACAGTTTCACCGGGGAGCTGTTTTTT. Its translation is CASSHNSFTGELFF.